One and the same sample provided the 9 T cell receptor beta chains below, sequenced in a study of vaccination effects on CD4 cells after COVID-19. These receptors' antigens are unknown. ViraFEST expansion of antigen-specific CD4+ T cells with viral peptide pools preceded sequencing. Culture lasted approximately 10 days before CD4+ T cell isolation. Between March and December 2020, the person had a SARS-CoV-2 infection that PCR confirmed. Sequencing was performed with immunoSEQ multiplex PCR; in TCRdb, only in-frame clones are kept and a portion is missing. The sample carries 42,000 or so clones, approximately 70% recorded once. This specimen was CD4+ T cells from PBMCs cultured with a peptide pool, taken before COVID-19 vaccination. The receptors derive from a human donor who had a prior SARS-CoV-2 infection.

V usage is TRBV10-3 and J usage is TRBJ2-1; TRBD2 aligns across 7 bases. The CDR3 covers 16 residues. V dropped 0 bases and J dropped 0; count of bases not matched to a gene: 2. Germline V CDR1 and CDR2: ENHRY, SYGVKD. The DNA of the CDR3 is TGTGCCATCAGTGAGTCAAGCGGGGTCTCCTACAATGAGCAGTTCTTC. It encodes CAISESSGVSYNEQFF.

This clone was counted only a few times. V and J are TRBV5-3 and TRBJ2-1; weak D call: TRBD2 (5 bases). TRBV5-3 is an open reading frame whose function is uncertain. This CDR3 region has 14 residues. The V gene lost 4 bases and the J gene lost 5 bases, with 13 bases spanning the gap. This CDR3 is CARSPDLQNNEQFF. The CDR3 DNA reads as TGTGCCAGAAGCCCGGACTTACAAAACAATGAGCAGTTCTTC.

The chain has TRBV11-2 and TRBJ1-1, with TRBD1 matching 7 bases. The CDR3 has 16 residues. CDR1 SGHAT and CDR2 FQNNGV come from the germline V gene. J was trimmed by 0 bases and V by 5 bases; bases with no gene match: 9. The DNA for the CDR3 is TGTGCCAGCAGCCGGGGGACAGCAACGATGAACACTGAAGCTTTCTTT. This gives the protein CASSRGTATMNTEAFF. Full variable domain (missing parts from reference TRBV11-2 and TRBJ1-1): EAGVAQSPRYKIIEKRQSVAFWCNPISGHATLYWYQQILGQGPKLLIQFQNNGVVDDSQLPKDRFSAERLKGVDSTLKIQPAKLEDSAVYLCASSRGTATMNTEAFFGQGTRLTVV.

The CDR3 loop reads CASSLGGFSDETQYF. The CDR3 coding sequence is TGTGCCAGCAGCTTGGGGGGGTTTAGTGACGAGACCCAGTACTTC. The rearrangement joins TRBV7-2 to TRBJ2-5; 7 bases map to TRBD2. The CDR3 runs to 15 residues. V lost 3 bases to trimming and J lost 5 bases; unmatched junction nucleotides: 9. Germline V gene data show CDR1 as SGHTA and CDR2 as FQGNSA. Filled out from reference TRBV7-2 and TRBJ2-5, the complete variable domain reads GAGVSQSPSNKVTEKGKDVELRCDPISGHTALYWYRQSLGQGLEFLIYFQGNSAPDKSGLPSDRFSAERTGGSVSTLTIQRTQQEDSAVYLCASSLGGFSDETQYFGPGTRLLVL.

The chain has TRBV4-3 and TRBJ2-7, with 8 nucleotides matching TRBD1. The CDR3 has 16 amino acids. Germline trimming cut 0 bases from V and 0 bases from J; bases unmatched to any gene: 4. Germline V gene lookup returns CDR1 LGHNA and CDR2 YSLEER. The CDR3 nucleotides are TGCGCCAGCAGCCAAGACGCTACAGGGGGCTCCTACGAGCAGTACTTC. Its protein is CASSQDATGGSYEQYF.

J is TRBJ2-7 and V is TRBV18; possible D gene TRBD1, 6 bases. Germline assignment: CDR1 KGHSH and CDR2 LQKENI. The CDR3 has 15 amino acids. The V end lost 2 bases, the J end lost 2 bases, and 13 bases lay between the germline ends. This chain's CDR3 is CASSPSTTGTYEQYF. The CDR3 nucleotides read TGTGCCAGCTCACCAAGCACGACAGGTACCTACGAGCAGTACTTC.

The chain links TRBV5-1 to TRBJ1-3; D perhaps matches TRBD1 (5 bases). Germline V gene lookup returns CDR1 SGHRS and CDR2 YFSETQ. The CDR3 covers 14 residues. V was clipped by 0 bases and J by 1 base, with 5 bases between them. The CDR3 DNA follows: TGCGCCAGCAGCTTGGGGGGGTCTGGAAACACCATATATTTT. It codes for CASSLGGSGNTIYF. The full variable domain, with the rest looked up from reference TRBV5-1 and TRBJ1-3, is KAGVTQTPRYLIKTRGQQVTLSCSPISGHRSVSWYQQTPGQGLQFLFEYFSETQRNKGNFPGRFSGRQFSNSRSEMNVSTLELGDSALYLCASSLGGSGNTIYFGEGSWLTVV.

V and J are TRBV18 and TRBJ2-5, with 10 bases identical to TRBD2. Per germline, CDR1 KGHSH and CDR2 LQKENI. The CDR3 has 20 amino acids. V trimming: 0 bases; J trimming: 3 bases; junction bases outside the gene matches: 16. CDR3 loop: CASSPPVLAGNNRVEETQYF. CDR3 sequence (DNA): TGTGCCAGCTCACCACCTGTACTAGCGGGGAATAACCGGGTCGAAGAGACCCAGTACTTC.

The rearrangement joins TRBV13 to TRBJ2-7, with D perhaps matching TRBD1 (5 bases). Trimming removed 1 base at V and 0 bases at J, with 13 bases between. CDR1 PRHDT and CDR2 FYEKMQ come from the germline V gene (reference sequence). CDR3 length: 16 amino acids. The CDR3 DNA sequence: TGTGCCAGCAGCTTAGTCGGTCAGGGCAGCTCCTACGAGCAGTACTTC. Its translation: CASSLVGQGSSYEQYF. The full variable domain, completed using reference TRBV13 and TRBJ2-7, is AAGVIQSPRHLIKEKRETATLKCYPIPRHDTVYWYQQGPGQDPQFLISFYEKMQSDKGSIPDRFSAQQFSDYHSELNMSSLELGDSALYFCASSLVGQGSSYEQYFGPGTRLTVT.